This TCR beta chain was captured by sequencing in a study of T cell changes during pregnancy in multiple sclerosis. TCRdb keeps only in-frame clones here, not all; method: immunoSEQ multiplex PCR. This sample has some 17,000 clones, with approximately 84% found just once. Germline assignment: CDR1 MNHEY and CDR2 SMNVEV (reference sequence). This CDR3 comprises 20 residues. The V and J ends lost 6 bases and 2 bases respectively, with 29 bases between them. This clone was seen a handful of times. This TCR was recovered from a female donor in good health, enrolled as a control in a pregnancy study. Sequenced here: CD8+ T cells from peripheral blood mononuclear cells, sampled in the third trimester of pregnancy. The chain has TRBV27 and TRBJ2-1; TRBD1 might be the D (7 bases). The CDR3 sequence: CASRGGRTGLKPDPYNEQFF. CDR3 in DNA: TGTGCCAGCAGGGGAGGACGGACAGGATTAAAACCCGACCCCTACAATGAGCAGTTCTTC.